A selection of T cell receptor beta chains follows, all from one sample in a study of cytomegalovirus exposure and HLA in healthy donors. Profiled with immunoSEQ multiplex PCR; TCRdb holds only in-frame clones, not every one. Among some 200,000 clones, roughly 76% were seen once, and the ten largest hold over 5.5%. Sequenced: PBMCs. The receptors stem from a man aged 35 to 55 in good health and CMV-seropositive. Both conserved end residues are part of each CDR3. A D gene is named only where the DNA matches it firmly. Not every row has a clone size; where given, it reads once, few, many or a size class.

j_gene | d_gene | abundance | v_gene | CDR3nt | CDR3aa
TRBJ1-1 | - | - | TRBV7-2 | TGTGCCAGCAGAACGACGAGAGGGAACACTGAAGCTTTCTTT | CASRTTRGNTEAFF
TRBJ1-1 | - | - | TRBV14 | TGTGCCAGCAGCCCTCACAGGGTGACGAACACTGAAGCTTTCTTT | CASSPHRVTNTEAFF
TRBJ2-7 | TRBD1 | - | TRBV2 | TGTGCCAGCGGACCCGGGACAGGGGTATCCTACGAGCAGTACTTC | CASGPGTGVSYEQYF
TRBJ2-3 | - | - | TRBV7-9 | TGTGCCAGCAGCGGACGGGACTTGGTGACAGATACGCAGTATTTT | CASSGRDLVTDTQYF
TRBJ2-5 | TRBD1 | once | TRBV5-4 | TGTGCCAGCAGCTACCGGGACAGGTACCAAGAGACCCAGTACTTC | CASSYRDRYQETQYF
TRBJ1-1 | TRBD1 | - | TRBV28 | TGTGCCAGCAGTTTCGAGGGACAGGGGGTTGAAGCTTTCTTT | CASSFEGQGVEAFF
TRBJ2-5 | - | - | TRBV11-1 | TGTGCCAGCAGCTTAGAACAGGGTCCCTGGGAGACCCAGTACTTC | CASSLEQGPWETQYF
TRBJ2-1 | TRBD1 | - | TRBV5-1 | TGCGCCAGCAGGGGGGGACAGGGGACGATTCTATACAATGAGCAGTTCTTC | CASRGGQGTILYNEQFF
TRBJ2-7 | TRBD2 | - | TRBV6-6 | TGTGCCAGCAGTTCGGGGGGGGCCCTCGAGCAGTACTTC | CASSSGGALEQYF
TRBJ2-3 | TRBD2 | - | TRBV2 | TGTGCCAGCAGCCCCGGGACTACCAGCACAGATACGCAGTATTTT | CASSPGTTSTDTQYF
TRBJ2-5 | TRBD2 | - | TRBV19 | TGTGCCAGTAGTTCGGGACTAGCGGGGGGAGAGACCCAGTACTTC | CASSSGLAGGETQYF
TRBJ2-7 | TRBD2 | - | TRBV7-2 | TGTGCCAGCAGCTCTAGCGGGGGCTCCTACGAGCAGTACTTC | CASSSSGGSYEQYF
TRBJ1-1 | - | - | TRBV9 | TGTGCCAGCAGCAGAGACGAGGTTGCTTTCTTT | CASSRDEVAFF
TRBJ2-3 | TRBD2 | - | TRBV6-5 | TGTGCCAGCAGTTTAGCGGGGGGGCCTACAGATACGCAGTATTTT | CASSLAGGPTDTQYF
TRBJ1-5 | - | - | TRBV5-6 | TGTGCCAGCAGCTTGTTTCGTTGGAGGGATCAGCCCCAGCATTTT | CASSLFRWRDQPQHF
TRBJ1-1 | TRBD1 | - | TRBV5-1 | TGCGCCAGCAGCTCTTTTACAGGGGGCACTGAAGCTTTCTTT | CASSSFTGGTEAFF
TRBJ2-5 | TRBD2 | - | TRBV7-9 | TGTGCCAGCAGCTTTGGGACTAGCGGGGGTCCCAACCAAGAGACCCAGTACTTC | CASSFGTSGGPNQETQYF
TRBJ2-1 | - | - | TRBV5-6 | TGTGCCAGCAGCCCCGGGCAGGGTACCTACAATGAGCAGTTCTTC | CASSPGQGTYNEQFF
TRBJ2-1 | TRBD2 | - | TRBV4-3 | TGCGCCAGCAGACGTAGCGGGGGGGCCAATGAGCAGTTCTTC | CASRRSGGANEQFF
TRBJ2-1 | - | - | TRBV7-8 | TGTGCCAGCAGCTCCGTGGGCAGGGTCGGGAATGAGCAGTTCTTC | CASSSVGRVGNEQFF
TRBJ2-5 | TRBD2 | - | TRBV5-1 | TGCGCCAGCAGCTTCACTAGCGGGGGCCGTCAAGAGACCCAGTACTTC | CASSFTSGGRQETQYF
TRBJ2-7 | - | - | TRBV27 | TGTGCCAGCAGTTTAAATACAGGGACCTACGAGCAGTGCTTC | CASSLNTGTYEQCF
TRBJ2-7 | - | - | TRBV4-2 | TGTGCCAGCAGCCAAGAAGGGTGGACAGACTCCTACGAGCAGTACTTC | CASSQEGWTDSYEQYF
TRBJ2-3 | TRBD1 | - | TRBV27 | TGTGCCAGCAGTTGGACAGGGGTCGGGGATACGCAGTATTTT | CASSWTGVGDTQYF
TRBJ2-7 | TRBD2 | few | TRBV11-2 | TGTGCCAGCATAACGTGGGGGGGCTACGAGCAGTACTTC | CASITWGGYEQYF
TRBJ2-5 | TRBD2 | - | TRBV5-1 | TGCGCCAGCAGCGCGGGACTAGCGGGGGTCCAAGAGACCCAGTACTTC | CASSAGLAGVQETQYF
TRBJ1-6 | TRBD1 | - | TRBV30 | TGTGCCTCGACCCCAGGGGGTAATTCACCCCTCCACTTT | CASTPGGNSPLHF
TRBJ2-1 | TRBD1 | - | TRBV6-6 | TGTGCCAGCAGACTCCGACAGGGCGCAGGGCATGAGCAGTTCTTC | CASRLRQGAGHEQFF
TRBJ1-5 | TRBD1 | - | TRBV28 | TGTGCCAGCAGTCCCTCGGGACAGGGGAATCAGCCCCAGCATTTT | CASSPSGQGNQPQHF
TRBJ1-2 | TRBD1 | few | TRBV7-2 | TGTGCCAGCAGCCCTCGACAGGGAAACTATGGCTACACCTTC | CASSPRQGNYGYTF
TRBJ2-3 | TRBD2 | - | TRBV11-3 | TGTGCCAGCAGCTCAGGCCGGGGGGGAATAGATACGCAGTATTTT | CASSSGRGGIDTQYF
TRBJ2-5 | TRBD1 | - | TRBV7-2 | TGTGCCAGCAGCTTGACCTCGGGCAGGGGGCCGGGAGAGACCCAGTACTTC | CASSLTSGRGPGETQYF
TRBJ2-1 | TRBD2 | - | TRBV10-2 | TGCGCCAGCAGTGAAAGGACTAGTAAGCCTTACAATGAGCAGTTCTTC | CASSERTSKPYNEQFF
TRBJ2-7 | - | once | TRBV5-4 | TGTGCCAGCAGCTTGGGGGGGGTCGAGCAGTACTTC | CASSLGGVEQYF
TRBJ2-5 | TRBD1 | - | TRBV7-8 | TGTGCCAGCAGCTTAGCGGACAGGGTAGAGACCCAGTACTTC | CASSLADRVETQYF
TRBJ2-3 | TRBD2 | - | TRBV7-9 | TGTGCCAGCAGCTTAGTCAGACTAGCCACAGATACGCAGTATTTT | CASSLVRLATDTQYF
TRBJ2-1 | - | - | TRBV6-6 | TGTGCCAGCAGTTACCTTGGGGGCCAGGAGCAGTTCTTC | CASSYLGGQEQFF
TRBJ2-1 | TRBD1 | - | TRBV11-2 | TGTGCCAGCAGCTTAGGGACAGGGAATGAGCAGTTCTTC | CASSLGTGNEQFF